A selection of T cell receptor beta chains follows, all from one sample in a study of response to subunit inactivated influenza vaccine. TCRdb reanalysed the RT-PCR reads using MiXCR and keeps one entry per CDR3 protein. The sample includes roughly 790,000 distinct CDR3 sequences, over 20% of them seen just once. This specimen consisted of PBMCs from blood, obtained more than 4 days after vaccination. These TCRs come from a man aged 45-65 years who received an inactivated influenza vaccine. The CDR3 runs from the conserved cysteine through the conserved F or W. A D gene is named only where the DNA matches it firmly. The size field is filled for only some rows; it gives once, few, many or a size class.

j_call: TRBJ2-2; clone_size: few; d_call: NA; v_call: TRBV28; cdr3_nt: TGTGCCAGCAGTCCCGAAGCTCGCCGCCGGGCCGCCACCGGGGAGCTGTTTTTT; cdr3_aa: CASSPEARRRAATGELFF
j_call: TRBJ2-5; clone_size: NA; d_call: NA; v_call: TRBV20-1; cdr3_nt: TGCAGTGCAGAAAGGACCGGGACACCCCCCGTGGCCCAGTACTTC; cdr3_aa: CSAERTGTPPVAQYF
j_call: TRBJ2-5; clone_size: NA; d_call: TRBD1; v_call: TRBV5-1; cdr3_nt: TGCGCCAGCAGCCTCGGGACAGCCTTCCAAGAGACCCAGTACTTC; cdr3_aa: CASSLGTAFQETQYF
j_call: TRBJ2-7; clone_size: few; d_call: TRBD2; v_call: TRBV4-3; cdr3_nt: TGCGCCAGCAGCCAGTCACTAGCGTCTAACTACGAGCAGTACTTC; cdr3_aa: CASSQSLASNYEQYF
j_call: TRBJ2-7; clone_size: NA; d_call: TRBD2; v_call: TRBV5-1; cdr3_nt: TGCGCCAGCAGCTTAGGGAGCGGGGGGACCTCCTACGAGCAGTACTTC; cdr3_aa: CASSLGSGGTSYEQYF
j_call: TRBJ2-1; clone_size: NA; d_call: NA; v_call: TRBV5-6; cdr3_nt: TGTGCCAGCAGCCCCAAAGGGGGGACCGAGCAGTTCTTC; cdr3_aa: CASSPKGGTEQFF
j_call: TRBJ2-5; clone_size: few; d_call: TRBD2; v_call: TRBV7-2; cdr3_nt: TGTGCCAGCAGCCTCCACAGGACCGGGGGGCAAGAGACCCAGTACTTC; cdr3_aa: CASSLHRTGGQETQYF
j_call: TRBJ2-5; clone_size: NA; d_call: NA; v_call: TRBV20-1; cdr3_nt: TGCAGTGCTTCTACAGGGCATGAAGAGACCCAGTACTTC; cdr3_aa: CSASTGHEETQYF
j_call: TRBJ2-5; clone_size: few; d_call: NA; v_call: TRBV9; cdr3_nt: TGTGCCAGCAGCGTAGGTGTCCGAGTCCAAGAGACCCAGTACTTC; cdr3_aa: CASSVGVRVQETQYF
j_call: TRBJ2-5; clone_size: once; d_call: TRBD1; v_call: TRBV18; cdr3_nt: TGTGCCAGCTCACCACTTGGACAGGGGGCTCGGGAGACCCAGTACTTC; cdr3_aa: CASSPLGQGARETQYF